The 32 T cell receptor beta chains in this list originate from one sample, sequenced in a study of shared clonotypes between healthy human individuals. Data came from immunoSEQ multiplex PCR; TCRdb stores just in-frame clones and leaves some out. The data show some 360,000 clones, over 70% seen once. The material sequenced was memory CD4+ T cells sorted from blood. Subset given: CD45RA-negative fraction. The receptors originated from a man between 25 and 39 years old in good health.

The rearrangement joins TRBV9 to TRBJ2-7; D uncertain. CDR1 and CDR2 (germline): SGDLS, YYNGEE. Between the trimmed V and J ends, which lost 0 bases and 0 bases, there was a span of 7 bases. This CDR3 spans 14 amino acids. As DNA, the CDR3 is TGTGCCAGCAGCGTAGGGGTAGACTCCTACGAGCAGTACTTC. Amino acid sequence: CASSVGVDSYEQYF.

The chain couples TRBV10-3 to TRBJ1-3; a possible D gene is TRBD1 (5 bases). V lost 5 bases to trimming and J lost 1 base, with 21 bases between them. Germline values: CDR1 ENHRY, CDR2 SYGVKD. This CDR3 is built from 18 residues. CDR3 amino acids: CAISHPGRDTPSGNTIYF. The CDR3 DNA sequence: TGTGCCATCAGTCACCCAGGGAGGGATACCCCATCTGGAAACACCATATATTTT.

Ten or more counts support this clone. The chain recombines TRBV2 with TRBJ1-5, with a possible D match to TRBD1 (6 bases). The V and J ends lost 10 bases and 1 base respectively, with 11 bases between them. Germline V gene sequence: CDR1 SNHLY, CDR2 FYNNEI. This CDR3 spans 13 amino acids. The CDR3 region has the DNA TGTGCCATTTCAGGGGAGAGCAATCAGCCCCAGCATTTT. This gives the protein CAISGESNQPQHF.

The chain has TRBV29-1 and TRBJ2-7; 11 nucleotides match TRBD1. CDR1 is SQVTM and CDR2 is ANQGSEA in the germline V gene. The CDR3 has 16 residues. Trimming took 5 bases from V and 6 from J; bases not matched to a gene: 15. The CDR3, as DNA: TGCAGCGTTCTACTTGGACCGGGACAGGGGGTCTCCGAGCAGTACTTC. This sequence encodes CSVLLGPGQGVSEQYF.

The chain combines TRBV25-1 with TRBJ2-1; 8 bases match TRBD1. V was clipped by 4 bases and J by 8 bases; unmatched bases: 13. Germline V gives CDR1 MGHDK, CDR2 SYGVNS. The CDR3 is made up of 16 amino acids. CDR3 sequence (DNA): TGTGCCAGCAGTGCCGACCGGGACAGGAGATTCCATGAGCAGTTCTTC. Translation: CASSADRDRRFHEQFF.

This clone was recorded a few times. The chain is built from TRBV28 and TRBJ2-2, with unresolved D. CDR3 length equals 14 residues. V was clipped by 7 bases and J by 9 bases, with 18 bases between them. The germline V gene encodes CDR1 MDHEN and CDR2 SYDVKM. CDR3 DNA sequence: TGTGCCAGCAATAGAAAGGTTCTGACCCGGGAGCTGTTTTTT. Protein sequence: CASNRKVLTRELFF.

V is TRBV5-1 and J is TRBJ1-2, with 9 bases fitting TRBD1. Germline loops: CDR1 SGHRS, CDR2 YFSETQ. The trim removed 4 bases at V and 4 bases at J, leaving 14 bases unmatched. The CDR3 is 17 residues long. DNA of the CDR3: TGCGCCAGCAGCCCAGTCCCGGGACAGGGAACACTCTATGGCTACACCTTC. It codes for CASSPVPGQGTLYGYTF.

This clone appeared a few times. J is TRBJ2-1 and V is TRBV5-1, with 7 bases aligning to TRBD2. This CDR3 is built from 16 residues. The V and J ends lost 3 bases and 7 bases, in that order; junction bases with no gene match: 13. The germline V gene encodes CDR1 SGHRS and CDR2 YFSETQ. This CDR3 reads CASSSATGGYRNEQFF. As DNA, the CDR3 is TGCGCCAGCAGCTCAGCCACGGGAGGATACAGAAATGAGCAGTTCTTC.

The CDR3 loop is CASSGRLAGVKETQYF. CDR3 DNA sequence: TGTGCCAGCAGTGGCCGACTAGCGGGAGTGAAAGAGACCCAGTACTTC. The genes are TRBV27 and TRBJ2-5, with TRBD2 identical over 12 bases. V shed 5 bases, J shed 3 bases, and the junction held 7 bases outside the gene matches. The CDR3 runs to 16 residues. Germline CDR1 MNHEY, CDR2 SMNVEV (reference sequence).

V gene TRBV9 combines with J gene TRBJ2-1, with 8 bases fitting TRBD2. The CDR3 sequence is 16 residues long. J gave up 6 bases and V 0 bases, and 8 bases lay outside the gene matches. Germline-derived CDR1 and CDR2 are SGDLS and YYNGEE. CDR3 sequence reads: CASSVVPGGPGNEQFF. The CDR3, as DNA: TGTGCCAGCAGCGTAGTACCGGGAGGGCCTGGCAATGAGCAGTTCTTC.

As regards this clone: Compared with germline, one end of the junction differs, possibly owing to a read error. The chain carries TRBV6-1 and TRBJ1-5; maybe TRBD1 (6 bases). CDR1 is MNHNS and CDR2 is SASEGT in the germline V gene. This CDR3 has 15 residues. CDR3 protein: CASSEGGRSTQPQHF. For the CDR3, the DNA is TGTGCCAGCAGTGAAGGGGGGCGCAGCACTCAGCCCCAGCATTTT.

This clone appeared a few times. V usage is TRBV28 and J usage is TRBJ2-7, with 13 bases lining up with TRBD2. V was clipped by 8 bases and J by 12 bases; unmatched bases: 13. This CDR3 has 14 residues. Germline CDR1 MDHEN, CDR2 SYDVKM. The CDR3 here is CASQTAGLAGVGYF. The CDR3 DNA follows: TGTGCCAGCCAAACAGCTGGACTAGCGGGAGTGGGGTACTTC.

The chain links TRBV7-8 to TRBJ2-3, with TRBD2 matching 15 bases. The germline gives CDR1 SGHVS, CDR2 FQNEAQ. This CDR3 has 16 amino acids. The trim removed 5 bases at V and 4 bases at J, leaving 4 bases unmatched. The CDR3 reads CASSTGLAGGADTQYF. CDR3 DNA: TGTGCCAGCAGCACGGGACTAGCGGGAGGTGCAGATACGCAGTATTTT.

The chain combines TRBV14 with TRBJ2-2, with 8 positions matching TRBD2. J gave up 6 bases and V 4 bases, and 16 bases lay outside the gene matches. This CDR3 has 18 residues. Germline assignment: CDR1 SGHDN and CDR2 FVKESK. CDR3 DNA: TGTGCCAGCAGCCCCAAGTGGGCGAGCGGGAGAAGGGCCGGGGAGCTGTTTTTT. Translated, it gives CASSPKWASGRRAGELFF.

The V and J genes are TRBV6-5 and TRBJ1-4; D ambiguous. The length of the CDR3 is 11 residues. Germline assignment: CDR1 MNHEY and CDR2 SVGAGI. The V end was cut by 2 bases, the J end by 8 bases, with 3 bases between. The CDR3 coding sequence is TGTGCCAGCAGTTACCGCGAAAAACTGTTTTTT. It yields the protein CASSYREKLFF.

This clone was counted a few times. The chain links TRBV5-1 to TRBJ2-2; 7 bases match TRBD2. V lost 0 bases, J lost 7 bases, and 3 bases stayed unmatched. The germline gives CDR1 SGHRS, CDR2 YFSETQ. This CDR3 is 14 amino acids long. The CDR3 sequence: CASSLEASGGELFF. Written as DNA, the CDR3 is TGCGCCAGCAGCTTGGAGGCTAGCGGCGGGGAGCTGTTTTTT.

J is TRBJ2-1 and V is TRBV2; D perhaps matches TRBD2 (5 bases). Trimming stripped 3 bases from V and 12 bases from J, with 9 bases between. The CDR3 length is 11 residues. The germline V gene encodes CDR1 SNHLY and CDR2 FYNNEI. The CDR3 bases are TGTGCCAGCAGTGACTGGACTGTGCAGTTCTTC. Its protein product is CASSDWTVQFF.

As DNA, the CDR3 is TGTGCCATCAGTGAGTCTAAAACTGCGGACAGTGAAAAACTGTTTTTT. Encoded protein: CAISESKTADSEKLFF. The rearrangement links TRBV10-3 to TRBJ1-4; weak D call: TRBD1 (6 bases). Germline CDR1 reads ENHRY; CDR2 reads SYGVKD. The CDR3 loop spans 16 amino acids. Trimming stripped 0 bases from V and 7 bases from J, with 15 bases between.

In nucleotides, the CDR3 is TGTGCCAGTAGTGACGAGCGGCTAGCCAAAAACATTCAGTACTTC. Encoded protein: CASSDERLAKNIQYF. The chain links TRBV19 to TRBJ2-4; weak D call: TRBD2 (5 bases). CDR1 and CDR2 from the germline V gene are LNHDA and SQIVND (reference sequence). Deletions cut 5 bases from V and 0 bases from J, with 11 bases between. This CDR3 is built from 15 residues.

The CDR3 sequence: CASSSLDRLNSPLHF. Written as DNA, the CDR3 is TGTGCCAGCAGTTCTCTGGACAGACTAAATTCACCCCTCCACTTT. The chain combines TRBV11-2 with TRBJ1-6; TRBD1 might be the D (6 bases). V was shortened by 6 bases and J by 7 bases, with 16 bases between the two germline ends. Germline V lookup: CDR1 SGHAT, CDR2 FQNNGV. The CDR3 is 15 amino acids. Together with reference TRBV11-2 and TRBJ1-6, the CDR3 gives the full variable domain: EAGVAQSPRYKIIEKRQSVAFWCNPISGHATLYWYQQILGQGPKLLIQFQNNGVVDDSQLPKDRFSAERLKGVDSTLKIQPAKLEDSAVYLCASSSLDRLNSPLHFGNGTRLTVT.

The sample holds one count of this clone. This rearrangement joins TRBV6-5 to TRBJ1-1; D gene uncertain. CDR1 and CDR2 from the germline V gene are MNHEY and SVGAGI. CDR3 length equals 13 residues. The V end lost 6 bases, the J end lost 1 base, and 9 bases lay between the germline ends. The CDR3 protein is CASRRKQNTEAFF. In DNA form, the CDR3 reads TGTGCCAGCAGAAGAAAACAGAACACTGAAGCTTTCTTT.

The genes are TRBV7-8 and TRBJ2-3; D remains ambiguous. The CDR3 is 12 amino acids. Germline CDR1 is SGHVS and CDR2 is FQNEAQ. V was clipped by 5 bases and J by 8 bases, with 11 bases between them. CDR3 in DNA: TGTGCCAGCAGCGCCATTTTAAGTACGCAGTATTTT. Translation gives CASSAILSTQYF.

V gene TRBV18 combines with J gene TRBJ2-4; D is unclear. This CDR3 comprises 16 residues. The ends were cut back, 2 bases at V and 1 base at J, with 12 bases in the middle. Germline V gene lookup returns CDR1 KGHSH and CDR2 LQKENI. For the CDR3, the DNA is TGTGCCAGCTCACCAAGGACCTCATTCGCCAAAAACATTCAGTACTTC. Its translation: CASSPRTSFAKNIQYF.

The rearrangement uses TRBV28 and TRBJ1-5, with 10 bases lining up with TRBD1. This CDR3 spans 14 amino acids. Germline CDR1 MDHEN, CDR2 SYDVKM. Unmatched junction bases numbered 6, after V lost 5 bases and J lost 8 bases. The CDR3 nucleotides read TGTGCCAGCAGTGAGAGACAGGGGGCTAAGCCCCAGCATTTT. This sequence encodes CASSERQGAKPQHF. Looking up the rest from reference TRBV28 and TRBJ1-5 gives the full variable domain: DVKVTQSSRYLVKRTGEKVFLECVQDMDHENMFWYRQDPGLGLRLIYFSYDVKMKEKGDIPEGYSVSREKKERFSLILESASTNQTSMYLCASSERQGAKPQHFGDGTRLSIL.

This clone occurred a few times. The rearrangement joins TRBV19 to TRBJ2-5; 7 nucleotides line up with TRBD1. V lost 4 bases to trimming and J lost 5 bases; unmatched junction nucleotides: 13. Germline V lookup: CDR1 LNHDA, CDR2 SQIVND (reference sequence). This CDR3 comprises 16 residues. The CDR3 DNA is TGTGCCAGTAGTACCACCGGGACAGTTAGTTCGGAGACCCAGTACTTC. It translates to CASSTTGTVSSETQYF.

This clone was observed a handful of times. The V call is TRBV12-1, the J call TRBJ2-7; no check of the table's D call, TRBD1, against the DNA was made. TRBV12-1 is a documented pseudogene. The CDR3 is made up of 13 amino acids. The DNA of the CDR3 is TGTGCCAGCAGCTTCATCAGGTCGTACGAGCAGTACTTC. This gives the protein CASSFIRSYEQYF.

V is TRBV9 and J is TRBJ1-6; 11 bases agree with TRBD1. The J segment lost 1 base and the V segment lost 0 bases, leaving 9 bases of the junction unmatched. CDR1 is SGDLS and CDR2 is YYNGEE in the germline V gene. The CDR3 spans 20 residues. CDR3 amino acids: CASSVEFWTGGLSYNSPLHF. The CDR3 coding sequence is TGTGCCAGCAGCGTAGAGTTTTGGACAGGGGGCTTGTCCTATAATTCACCCCTCCACTTT. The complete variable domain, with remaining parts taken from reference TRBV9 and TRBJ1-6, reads DSGVTQTPKHLITATGQRVTLRCSPRSGDLSVYWYQQSLDQGLQFLIQYYNGEERAKGNILERFSAQQFPDLHSELNLSSLELGDSALYFCASSVEFWTGGLSYNSPLHFGNGTRLTVT.

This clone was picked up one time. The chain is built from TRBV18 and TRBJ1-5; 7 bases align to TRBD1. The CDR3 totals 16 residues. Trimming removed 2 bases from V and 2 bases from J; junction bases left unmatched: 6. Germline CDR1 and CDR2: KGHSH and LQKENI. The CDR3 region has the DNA TGTGCCAGCTCACCAAGGCAGGGGGGTGGCAATCAGCCCCAGCATTTT. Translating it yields CASSPRQGGGNQPQHF. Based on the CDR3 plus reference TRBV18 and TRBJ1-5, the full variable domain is NAGVMQNPRHLVRRRGQEARLRCSPMKGHSHVYWYRQLPEEGLKFMVYLQKENIIDESGMPKERFSAEFPKEGPSILRIQQVVRGDSAAYFCASSPRQGGGNQPQHFGDGTRLSIL.

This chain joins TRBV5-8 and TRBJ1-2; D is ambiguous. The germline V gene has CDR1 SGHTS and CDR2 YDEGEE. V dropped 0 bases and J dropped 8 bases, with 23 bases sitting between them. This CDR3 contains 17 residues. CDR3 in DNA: TGTGCCAGCAGCTTGGTTGGGCAGGAGAGAAGCTCGGCGGGCTACACCTTC. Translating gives CASSLVGQERSSAGYTF. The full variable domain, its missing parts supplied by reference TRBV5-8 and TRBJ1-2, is EAGVTQSPTHLIKTRGQQATLRCSPISGHTSVYWYQQALGLGLQFLLWYDEGEERNRGNFPPRFSGRQFPNYSSELNVNALELEDSALYLCASSLVGQERSSAGYTFGSGTRLTVV.

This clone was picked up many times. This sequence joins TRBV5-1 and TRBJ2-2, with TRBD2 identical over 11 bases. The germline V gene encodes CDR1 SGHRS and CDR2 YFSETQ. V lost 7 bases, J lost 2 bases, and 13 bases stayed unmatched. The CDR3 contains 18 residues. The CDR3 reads CASRHTKGLAVNTGELFF. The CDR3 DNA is TGCGCCAGCCGCCATACAAAGGGACTAGCGGTTAACACCGGGGAGCTGTTTTTT.

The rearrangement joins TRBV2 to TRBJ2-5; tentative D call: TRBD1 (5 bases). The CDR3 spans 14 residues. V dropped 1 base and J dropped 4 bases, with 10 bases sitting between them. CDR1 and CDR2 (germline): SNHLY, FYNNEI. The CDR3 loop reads CASSEGSGRETQYF. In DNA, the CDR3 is TGTGCCAGCAGTGAAGGGTCAGGGCGAGAGACCCAGTACTTC.

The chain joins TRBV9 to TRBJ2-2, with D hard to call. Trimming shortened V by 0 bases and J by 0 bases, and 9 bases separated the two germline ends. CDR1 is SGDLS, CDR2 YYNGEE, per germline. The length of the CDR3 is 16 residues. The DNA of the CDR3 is TGTGCCAGCAGCGTAGCTCCGGACGCGAACACCGGGGAGCTGTTTTTT. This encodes CASSVAPDANTGELFF.